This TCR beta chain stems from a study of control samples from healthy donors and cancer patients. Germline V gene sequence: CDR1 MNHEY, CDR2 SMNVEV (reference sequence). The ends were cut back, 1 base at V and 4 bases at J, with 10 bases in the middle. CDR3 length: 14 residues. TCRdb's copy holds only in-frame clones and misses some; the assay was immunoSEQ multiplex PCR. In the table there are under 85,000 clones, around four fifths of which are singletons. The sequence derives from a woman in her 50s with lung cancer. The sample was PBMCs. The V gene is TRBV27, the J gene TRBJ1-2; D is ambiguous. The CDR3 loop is CASSLWAGSYGYTF. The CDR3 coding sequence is TGTGCCAGCAGTTTATGGGCAGGTTCCTATGGCTACACCTTC.